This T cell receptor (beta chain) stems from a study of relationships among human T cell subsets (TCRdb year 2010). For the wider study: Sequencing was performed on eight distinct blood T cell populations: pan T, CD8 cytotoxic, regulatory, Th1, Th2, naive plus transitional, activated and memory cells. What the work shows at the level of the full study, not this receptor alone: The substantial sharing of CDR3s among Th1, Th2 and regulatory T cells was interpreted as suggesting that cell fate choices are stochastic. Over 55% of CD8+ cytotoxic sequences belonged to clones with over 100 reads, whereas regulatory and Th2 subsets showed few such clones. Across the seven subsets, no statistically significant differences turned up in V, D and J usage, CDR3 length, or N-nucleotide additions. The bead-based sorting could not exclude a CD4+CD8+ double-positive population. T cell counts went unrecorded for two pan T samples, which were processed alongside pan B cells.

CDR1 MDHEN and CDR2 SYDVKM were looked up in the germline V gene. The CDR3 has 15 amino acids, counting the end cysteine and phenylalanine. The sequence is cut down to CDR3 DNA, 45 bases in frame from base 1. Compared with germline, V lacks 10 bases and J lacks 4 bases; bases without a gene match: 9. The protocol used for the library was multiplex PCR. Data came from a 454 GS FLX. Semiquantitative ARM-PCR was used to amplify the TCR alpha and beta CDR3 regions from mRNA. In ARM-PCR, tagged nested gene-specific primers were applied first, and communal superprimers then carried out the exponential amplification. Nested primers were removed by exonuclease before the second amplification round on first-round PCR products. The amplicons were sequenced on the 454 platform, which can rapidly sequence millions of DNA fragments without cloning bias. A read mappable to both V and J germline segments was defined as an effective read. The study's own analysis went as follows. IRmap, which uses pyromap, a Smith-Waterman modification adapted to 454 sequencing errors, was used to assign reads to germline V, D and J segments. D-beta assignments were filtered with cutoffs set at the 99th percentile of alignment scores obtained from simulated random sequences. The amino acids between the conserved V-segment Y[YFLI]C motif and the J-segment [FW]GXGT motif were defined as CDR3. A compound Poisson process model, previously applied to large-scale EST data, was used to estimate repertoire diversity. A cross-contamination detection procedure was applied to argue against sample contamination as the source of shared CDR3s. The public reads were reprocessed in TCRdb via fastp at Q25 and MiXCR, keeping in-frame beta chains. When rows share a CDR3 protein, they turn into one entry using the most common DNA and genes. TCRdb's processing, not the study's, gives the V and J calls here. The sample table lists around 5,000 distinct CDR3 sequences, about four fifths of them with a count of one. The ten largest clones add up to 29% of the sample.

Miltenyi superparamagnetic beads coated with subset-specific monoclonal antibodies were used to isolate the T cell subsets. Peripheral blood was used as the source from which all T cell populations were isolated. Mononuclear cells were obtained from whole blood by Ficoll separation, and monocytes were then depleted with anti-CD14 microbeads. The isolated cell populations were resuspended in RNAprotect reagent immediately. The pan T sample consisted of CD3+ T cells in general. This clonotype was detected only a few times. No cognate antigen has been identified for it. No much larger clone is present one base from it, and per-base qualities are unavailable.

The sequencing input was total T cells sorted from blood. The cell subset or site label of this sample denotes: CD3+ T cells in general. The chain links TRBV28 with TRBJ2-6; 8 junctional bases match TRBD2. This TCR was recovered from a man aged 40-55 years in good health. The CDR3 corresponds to CATGTRILGANVLTF. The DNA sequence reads TGTGCCACAGGGACTAGGATACTCGGGGCCAACGTCCTGACTTTC.